Presented here are 2 T cell receptor beta chains from one specimen sequenced in a study of cytomegalovirus exposure and HLA in healthy donors. Sequenced by immunoSEQ multiplex PCR; TCRdb stores in-frame clones only, minus some. The sample lists 150,000 to 200,000 clones; approximately 89% were seen once. Sequencing was done on a sample of PBMCs. Receptors originate from a man between 18 and 29 years old in good health and CMV-seropositive.

The chain has TRBV29-1 and TRBJ2-7, with 11 positions matching TRBD1. The CDR3 contains 14 residues. The V segment lost 4 bases and the J segment 4 bases; nucleotides outside the gene matches: 6. Germline CDR1 and CDR2: SQVTM and ANQGSEA. Here the CDR3 DNA reads TGCAGCGTTGCGGCGGACAGGGGGCCGTACGAGCAGTACTTC. Protein product: CSVAADRGPYEQYF.

This chain joins TRBV28 and TRBJ1-5; 8 nucleotides agree with TRBD1. V was clipped by 6 bases and J by 6 bases; unmatched bases: 16. CDR3 length: 17 amino acids. Germline-derived CDR1 and CDR2 are MDHEN and SYDVKM. CDR3 region: CASRGDRTSLGGQPQHF. CDR3 nucleotides: TGTGCCAGCAGGGGGGACAGGACATCCCTCGGGGGTCAGCCCCAGCATTTT. The full variable domain, its missing parts supplied by reference TRBV28 and TRBJ1-5, is DVKVTQSSRYLVKRTGEKVFLECVQDMDHENMFWYRQDPGLGLRLIYFSYDVKMKEKGDIPEGYSVSREKKERFSLILESASTNQTSMYLCASRGDRTSLGGQPQHFGDGTRLSIL.